One sample yielded the 24 T cell receptor beta chains listed below, sequenced in a study of shared clonotypes between healthy human individuals. The protocol was immunoSEQ multiplex PCR, while the TCRdb copy is restricted to in-frame clones and leaves out a portion. The table lists a few hundred thousand clones, 73% of them singletons, with 10% in the top ten. The sample comprised memory CD4+ T cells sorted from blood. The subset: CD45RA-negative fraction. The source of these receptors is a man aged 30 to 39 in good health.

This clone was counted only a few times. The chain has TRBV29-1 and TRBJ1-1; 7 positions agree with TRBD1. V gave up 5 bases and J gave up 3 bases; unmatched junction bases: 6. This CDR3 is built from 13 residues. Germline V gene data show CDR1 as SQVTM and CDR2 as ANQGSEA. In DNA form, the CDR3 reads TGCAGCGTTCATAACACAGGGGACACTGAAGCTTTCTTT. Encoded protein: CSVHNTGDTEAFF.

This clone was found a few times. The chain links TRBV6-1 to TRBJ1-1; 10 bases are a match to TRBD1. The CDR3 has 15 amino acids. V trimming: 6 bases; J trimming: 3 bases; junction bases outside the gene matches: 7. Germline values: CDR1 MNHNS, CDR2 SASEGT. CDR3 protein: CASSRGQGGDTEAFF. The CDR3 bases are TGTGCCAGCAGCCGAGGACAGGGGGGGGACACTGAAGCTTTCTTT.

The chain has TRBV5-1 and TRBJ2-7, with D possibly TRBD2 on 7 matching bases. CDR1 and CDR2 from the germline V gene are SGHRS and YFSETQ. The CDR3 consists of 18 residues. V lost 4 bases and J lost 3, with 26 bases in between. CDR3 nucleotide sequence: TGCGCCAGCAGCGTCCAGTTGAAAGGGGGACTACAGAACTACGAGCAGTACTTC. Protein product: CASSVQLKGGLQNYEQYF.

Comment on this clone: The same CDR3 can be traced to other DNA sequences in this sample. The J gene is TRBJ2-1, the V gene TRBV6-1; TRBD2 matches 7 bases. Germline lookup yields CDR1 MNHNS and CDR2 SASEGT. V gave up 0 bases and J gave up 3 bases; unmatched junction bases: 5. CDR3 length: 16 residues. As DNA, the CDR3 is TGTGCCAGCAGTGAAGCGCCGGGCGGGAGCTACAATGAGCAGTTCTTC. This translates into CASSEAPGGSYNEQFF.

V and J are TRBV27 and TRBJ1-1; TRBD1 might be the D (5 bases). The CDR3 sequence is 14 residues long. Between the trimmed V and J ends, which lost 3 bases and 0 bases, there was a span of 8 bases. Per germline, CDR1 MNHEY and CDR2 SMNVEV (reference sequence). The CDR3 bases are TGTGCCAGCAGTTTCTCAGGGCTGAACACTGAAGCTTTCTTT. Its protein is CASSFSGLNTEAFF.

The chain is built from TRBV9 and TRBJ2-5, with D perhaps matching TRBD1 or TRBD2 (5 bases each). Germline V lookup: CDR1 SGDLS, CDR2 YYNGEE. The CDR3 runs 14 residues. V was shortened by 0 bases and J by 5 bases, with 11 bases between the two germline ends. In DNA form, the CDR3 reads TGTGCCAGCAGCGTAGGTGGTTGGGGGGAGACCCAGTACTTC. Amino acids: CASSVGGWGETQYF.

The chain is built from TRBV2 and TRBJ1-5, with D possibly being TRBD1 (5 bases). From germline, CDR1 is SNHLY and CDR2 FYNNEI. The CDR3 sequence is 14 residues long. The V end lost 8 bases, the J end lost 5 bases, and 16 bases lay between the germline ends. CDR3 bases: TGTGCCAGCGCTGGGGCAGGTCTCGATCAGCCCCAGCATTTT. Its translation is CASAGAGLDQPQHF.

The chain has TRBV28 and TRBJ2-7; D gene ambiguous. The CDR3 has 11 amino acids. V was pared by 4 bases and J by 3 bases, with 4 bases between. CDR1 and CDR2 (germline): MDHEN, SYDVKM. In nucleotides, the CDR3 is TGTGCCAGCAGTTATAACTACGAGCAGTACTTC. Translation: CASSYNYEQYF. The full variable domain, completed using reference TRBV28 and TRBJ2-7, is DVKVTQSSRYLVKRTGEKVFLECVQDMDHENMFWYRQDPGLGLRLIYFSYDVKMKEKGDIPEGYSVSREKKERFSLILESASTNQTSMYLCASSYNYEQYFGPGTRLTVT.

The chain carries TRBV9 and TRBJ1-2; D is uncertain. The germline V and J ends were trimmed by 0 bases and 5 bases, with 17 bases remaining between them. The CDR3 contains 16 residues. CDR1 and CDR2 from the germline V gene are SGDLS and YYNGEE. The CDR3 DNA is TGTGCCAGCAGCGTAGGCCATCTTGGCCGCGGATATGGCTACACCTTC. Protein sequence: CASSVGHLGRGYGYTF.

This clone has more than one count but fewer than ten. This chain joins TRBV6-6 and TRBJ2-5; no clear D. The CDR3 has 12 residues. CDR1 MNHNY and CDR2 SVGAGI come from the germline V gene (reference sequence). The germline V and J ends were trimmed by 0 bases and 3 bases, with 2 bases remaining between them. CDR3 loop: CASSYSKETQYF. Written as DNA, the CDR3 is TGTGCCAGCAGTTACTCTAAAGAGACCCAGTACTTC.

The chain employs TRBV7-9 and TRBJ2-7; D is uncertain. This CDR3 contains 14 residues. Trimming took off 5 bases at V and 1 base at J, with 12 bases between the two ends. In germline, CDR1 is SEHNR, CDR2 FQNEAQ (reference sequence). The CDR3 nucleotides are TGTGCCAGCAGCCCCCCCCCTAGGTCCTACGAGCAGTACTTC. Translating gives CASSPPPRSYEQYF.

This chain uses TRBV5-1 with TRBJ2-4; D possibly corresponds to TRBD1 (7 bases). This CDR3 is 15 amino acids long. CDR1 SGHRS and CDR2 YFSETQ come from the germline V gene. The ends were cut back, 0 bases at V and 8 bases at J, with 15 bases in the middle. CDR3 loop: CASSLEPGGTDIQYF. Here the CDR3 DNA reads TGCGCCAGCAGCTTGGAGCCAGGGGGGACTGACATTCAGTACTTC.

The J gene is TRBJ2-3, the V gene TRBV7-3, with D unclear. Looked up from germline, CDR1 is SGHTA and CDR2 is FQGTGA. V dropped 3 bases and J dropped 5 bases, with 9 bases sitting between them. The CDR3 has 13 residues. The CDR3 DNA is TGTGCCAGCAGCTTGGATCCCCAAGATACGCAGTATTTT. It is translated as CASSLDPQDTQYF.

The rearrangement joins TRBV19 to TRBJ2-1, with D unresolved. Germline V gene data show CDR1 as LNHDA and CDR2 as SQIVND (reference sequence). Deletions cut 3 bases from V and 6 bases from J, with 9 bases between. The length of the CDR3 is 13 residues. CDR3 DNA sequence: TGTGCCAGTAGTATCGCCCAGCGCAATGAGCAGTTCTTC. Its protein is CASSIAQRNEQFF.

The V call is TRBV10-2, the J call TRBJ2-1, with D maybe TRBD2 (6 bases). Per the germline V gene, CDR1 is WSHSY and CDR2 is SAAADI. The CDR3 runs to 18 residues. Trimming removed 0 bases at V and 7 bases at J, with 22 bases between. The CDR3 DNA is TGCGCCAGCAGTGAGTCGAGATCGCGGGGTCGGCTGAGGAATGAGCAGTTCTTC. Translating it yields CASSESRSRGRLRNEQFF.

V and J are TRBV5-8 and TRBJ2-5, with 8 bases aligning to TRBD1. The CDR3 spans 15 residues. Unmatched junction bases numbered 7, after V lost 4 bases and J lost 2 bases. Germline loops: CDR1 SGHTS, CDR2 YDEGEE. This CDR3 is CASSAAGTGQETQYF. The CDR3 bases are TGTGCCAGCAGCGCGGCGGGGACAGGACAAGAGACCCAGTACTTC. The variable domain in full, completed from reference TRBV5-8 and TRBJ2-5, reads EAGVTQSPTHLIKTRGQQATLRCSPISGHTSVYWYQQALGLGLQFLLWYDEGEERNRGNFPPRFSGRQFPNYSSELNVNALELEDSALYLCASSAAGTGQETQYFGPGTRLLVL.

About this clone: Additional DNA sequences in this sample encode the identical CDR3. This chain links TRBV5-1 with TRBJ2-3; no reliable D call. CDR3 length: 14 residues. Trimming removed 0 bases at V and 0 bases at J, with 5 bases between. Germline V gives CDR1 SGHRS, CDR2 YFSETQ. The CDR3 spells CASSLAASTDTQYF. CDR3 nucleotide sequence: TGCGCCAGCAGCTTGGCGGCTAGCACAGATACGCAGTATTTT.

The rearrangement links TRBV6-1 to TRBJ2-5; unclear D gene. Looked up from germline, CDR1 is MNHNS and CDR2 is SASEGT. V lost 5 bases and J 4 bases, leaving 8 bases between the germline ends. This CDR3 comprises 12 residues. In nucleotides, the CDR3 is TGTGCCAGCAGTCTTTTAGCAGAGACCCAGTACTTC. It translates to CASSLLAETQYF.

This clone appeared a few times. The rearrangement joins TRBV6-1 to TRBJ1-2; no clear D gene. V lost 3 bases, J lost 2 bases, and 10 bases lay in between. Germline V gene lookup returns CDR1 MNHNS and CDR2 SASEGT. This CDR3 spans 14 amino acids. DNA for the CDR3: TGTGCCAGCAGTGATCTGGTCAGAAACTATGGCTACACCTTC. This gives the protein CASSDLVRNYGYTF.

The CDR3 spells CASSERAYNEKLFF. The CDR3 region has the DNA TGTGCCAGTTCGGAGCGGGCCTATAATGAAAAACTGTTTTTT. The chain couples TRBV19 to TRBJ1-4, with D unclear. Between the trimmed V and J ends, which lost 8 bases and 4 bases, there was a span of 14 bases. The CDR3 has 14 amino acids. Germline values: CDR1 LNHDA, CDR2 SQIVND (reference sequence).

This chain links TRBV5-1 with TRBJ2-2; maybe TRBD1 (7 bases). Germline-derived CDR1 and CDR2 are SGHRS and YFSETQ. This CDR3 contains 15 residues. The ends were cut back, 0 bases at V and 3 bases at J, with 9 bases in the middle. Written as DNA, the CDR3 is TGCGCCAGCAGCTTGGTCAGGGGGGACACCGGGGAGCTGTTTTTT. Translation gives CASSLVRGDTGELFF. Full variable domain (missing parts from reference TRBV5-1 and TRBJ2-2): KAGVTQTPRYLIKTRGQQVTLSCSPISGHRSVSWYQQTPGQGLQFLFEYFSETQRNKGNFPGRFSGRQFSNSRSEMNVSTLELGDSALYLCASSLVRGDTGELFFGEGSRLTVL.

This chain links TRBV2 with TRBJ1-1; D gene unclear. Trimming stripped 5 bases from V and 8 bases from J, with 12 bases between. CDR1 SNHLY and CDR2 FYNNEI come from the germline V gene. The CDR3 spans 12 residues. CDR3 in amino acids: CASSPGFPEAFF. In DNA form, the CDR3 reads TGTGCCAGCAGTCCCGGGTTCCCGGAAGCTTTCTTT.

This clone was picked up a small number of times. This sequence joins TRBV5-1 and TRBJ2-5; perhaps TRBD2 as D (6 bases). Trimming removed 7 bases at V and 1 base at J, with 11 bases between. CDR3 length: 13 residues. CDR1 SGHRS and CDR2 YFSETQ come from the germline V gene. The CDR3 here is CASAGTPQETQYF. The CDR3 bases are TGCGCCAGCGCCGGGACTCCCCAAGAGACCCAGTACTTC.

The genes are TRBV5-1 and TRBJ2-3; no clear D. This CDR3 region has 15 residues. V was pared by 4 bases and J by 1 base, with 13 bases between. Per germline, CDR1 SGHRS and CDR2 YFSETQ. CDR3 sequence: CASSPTGPRTDTQYF. The CDR3 region has the DNA TGCGCCAGCAGCCCGACCGGGCCACGCACAGATACGCAGTATTTT. Using reference TRBV5-1 and TRBJ2-3 for the parts outside the CDR3, the full variable domain is KAGVTQTPRYLIKTRGQQVTLSCSPISGHRSVSWYQQTPGQGLQFLFEYFSETQRNKGNFPGRFSGRQFSNSRSEMNVSTLELGDSALYLCASSPTGPRTDTQYFGPGTRLTVL.